The table lists the clone carrying this T cell receptor (beta chain) with many counts. Its antigen is as yet unknown. This entry comes from a study of blood T cells in healthy people across ages. Alongside a J-beta primer mix, a sample-barcoded 5' primer served in a second PCR lasting roughly 7 to 11 cycles. TCRdb analysed the 5' RACE reads with MiXCR anew, one entry per CDR3 protein. The sample consists of about 1,800,000 distinct CDR3 sequences, 28% of them appearing once. General study findings and limits: Strong correlation was found linking TCR beta diversity to naive T cell percentage. Per million T cells, TCR beta diversity dropped about linearly as age rose.

The CDR3 totals 12 residues. Trimming took 6 bases from V and 10 from J, leaving 15 bases between them. Germline CDR1 and CDR2: LNHNV and YYDKDF (reference sequence). Sequencing input: blood. V is TRBV15 and J is TRBJ2-5, with D perhaps TRBD1 or TRBD2 (5 bases each). The clonotype originates from a woman aged 25 to 39 in good health. The CDR3 here is CATRGDANLQYF. CDR3 nucleotide sequence: TGTGCCACCAGGGGGGATGCCAATCTCCAGTACTTC.